This T cell receptor beta chain emerged from a study of beta chain features in type 1 diabetes. Broader study findings: VDJ junctions in type 1 diabetes patients carried more deletions and fewer insertions.

The whole isolated RNA underwent reverse transcription, so sequencing captured expressed TCRB transcripts. Libraries were prepared by immunoSEQ multiplex PCR; TCRdb keeps only in-frame clonotypes and omits some of them. The sample has 850,000 to 900,000 clones, 15% to 20% seen once. This CDR3 comprises 14 residues. V was pared by 4 bases and J by 7 bases, with 4 bases of the junction left unmatched. Germline V CDR1 and CDR2: LGHNA, YNFKEQ. Points on this clone: The target antigen is unknown.

V usage is TRBV4-2 and J usage is TRBJ2-1, with TRBD2 matching 10 bases. Sequenced: naive CD4+ T cells from blood. This clonotype was obtained from a woman aged 18-29 years in good health. DNA of the CDR3: TGTGCCAGCAGCCCTAGCGGGAGCGGGAATGAGCAGTTCTTC. The encoded protein is CASSPSGSGNEQFF.